Listed here are 10 T cell receptor beta chains from one sample, sequenced in a study of T-cell reconstitution after alpha-beta-depleted transplantation in children. Preparation of the TCRbeta library was carried out with unique molecular identifiers. From the PCR reads, TCRdb called clonotypes with MiXCR, one entry per CDR3 protein. This table has around 8,600 distinct CDR3 sequences, roughly 18% appearing once. The specimen was PBMCs, mostly from graft donor cells, collected 60 days after TCRalphabeta/CD19-depleted stem cell transplant. Every receptor here comes from a girl under three years old who had a stem cell transplant for combined immunodeficiency, so the T cells may come from the graft donor.

This clonotype was detected a few times. In nucleotides, the CDR3 is TGTGCCACCGAGGGGGGCGGGGGCAATCAGCCCCAGCATTTT. Translating it yields CATEGGGGNQPQHF. The V and J genes are TRBV24-1 and TRBJ1-5, with a tentative D call TRBD1 (6 bases). CDR3 length equals 14 residues. CDR1 and CDR2 from the germline V gene are KGHDR and SFDVKD. The ends were cut back, 9 bases at V and 2 bases at J, with 13 bases in the middle.

This clonotype was picked up many times. The chain employs TRBV15 and TRBJ2-1; TRBD2 matches 8 bases. With V trimmed by 0 bases and J by 6 bases, 4 bases remained unmatched. Per germline, CDR1 LNHNV and CDR2 YYDKDF (reference sequence). This CDR3 is built from 15 residues. The CDR3 region is CATSRERLAGNEQFF. For the CDR3, the DNA is TGTGCCACCAGCAGAGAGAGGCTAGCGGGCAATGAGCAGTTCTTC.

In this sample, this clonotype turned up many times. The V gene is TRBV9, the J gene TRBJ1-3; D perhaps matches TRBD1 (5 bases). Germline-derived CDR1 and CDR2 are SGDLS and YYNGEE. The CDR3 is made up of 15 amino acids. The ends were cut back, 4 bases at V and 0 bases at J, with 11 bases in the middle. CDR3 nucleotides: TGTGCCAGCAGCCCCGACAGCTACTCTGGAAACACCATATATTTT. Amino acid sequence: CASSPDSYSGNTIYF.

This clonotype was observed at least ten times. The V and J genes are TRBV4-2 and TRBJ2-5, with TRBD2 matching over 9 bases. Germline V gene data show CDR1 as LGHNA and CDR2 as YNFKEQ. The V and J ends lost 4 bases and 4 bases, in that order; junction bases with no gene match: 10. The CDR3 length is 16 residues. The CDR3 DNA sequence: TGTGCCAGCAGCCCATCCGGGACTAGCCAAACAGAGACCCAGTACTTC. Its protein product is CASSPSGTSQTETQYF.

The rearrangement links TRBV7-2 to TRBJ1-2, with D uncertain. Germline-derived CDR1 and CDR2 are SGHTA and FQGNSA. With 0 bases removed from V and 8 bases from J, the gap between germline ends came to 7 bases. The CDR3 is 12 residues long. DNA of the CDR3: TGTGCCAGCAGCTTAGCTACGACCGGCTACACCTTC. This gives the protein CASSLATTGYTF.

This clonotype was detected only a few times. The chain links TRBV6-2 or TRBV6-3 to TRBJ2-2; 10 nucleotides agree with TRBD2. CDR3 size: 16 residues. With 0 bases clipped from V and 5 bases from J, the junction kept 3 bases outside the gene matches. CDR1 is MNHEY and CDR2 is SVGEGT in the germline V gene. The CDR3 here is CASSYSRTSGTGELFF. The DNA for the CDR3 is TGTGCCAGCAGTTACTCACGGACTAGCGGTACCGGGGAGCTGTTTTTT.

In this sample, this clonotype turned up many times. The chain couples TRBV20-1 to TRBJ2-1; a weak D match, TRBD1 (5 bases). V lost 3 bases, J lost 4 bases, and 13 bases lay in between. From germline, CDR1 is DFQATT and CDR2 SNEGSKA (reference sequence). CDR3 size: 14 residues. The DNA for the CDR3 is TGCAGTGCTAGTCTAGGGGCCTGGTACAATGAGCAGTTCTTC. Protein: CSASLGAWYNEQFF.

This clonotype has ten or more counts. The gene calls are TRBV7-8 and TRBJ2-5; no reliable D call. This CDR3 is 13 amino acids long. Trimming stripped 3 bases from V and 5 bases from J, with 10 bases between. Looked up from germline, CDR1 is SGHVS and CDR2 is FQNEAQ. DNA for the CDR3: TGTGCCAGCAGCTTGAGACTGGGGGAGACCCAGTACTTC. It codes for CASSLRLGETQYF.

The chain recombines TRBV10-3 with TRBJ1-3, with 7 bases fitting TRBD1. V lost 3 bases to trimming and J lost 14 bases; unmatched junction nucleotides: 13. This CDR3 has 14 amino acids. Germline lookup yields CDR1 ENHRY and CDR2 SYGVKD. The DNA of the CDR3 is TGTGCCATCAGTGAACCGCTCCAGGGGGACACGGTATATTTT. It encodes CAISEPLQGDTVYF.

The chain combines TRBV4-1 with TRBJ1-1; D uncertain. Germline V gene sequence: CDR1 MGHRA, CDR2 YSYEKL. Trimming shortened V by 3 bases and J by 3 bases, and 14 bases separated the two germline ends. The CDR3 runs to 15 residues. This CDR3 is CASSQHVNSHTEAFF. CDR3 nucleotides: TGCGCCAGCAGCCAGCACGTCAACTCTCACACTGAAGCTTTCTTT.